Following are 14 T cell receptor beta chains from one sample sequenced in a study of OX40 agonist ivuxolimab in advanced cancers. The repertoire was sequenced with immunoSEQ multiplex PCR; TCRdb's copy has only in-frame clones and lacks some. The sample contains about 80,000 clones, just under 85% of which appear only once. Sequences were derived from CD4+ or CD8+ T cells sorted from blood, sampled in a trial of the OX40 agonist ivuxolimab. These receptors were obtained from an adult with an advanced solid tumor such as melanoma, head and neck, liver or kidney cancer.

The CDR3 bases are TGCGCCAGCATGGATCCGGGGGGCAAGGACGAGCAGTACTTC. It translates to CASMDPGGKDEQYF. The chain links TRBV5-1 to TRBJ2-5; D possibly corresponds to TRBD2 (7 bases). The last part of the DNA fits TRBJ2-7 better; the J call may be wrong. Looked up from germline, CDR1 is SGHRS and CDR2 is YFSETQ. The CDR3 is 14 amino acids.

The rearrangement joins TRBV2 to TRBJ2-6; tentative D call: TRBD1 (6 bases). Trimming took 6 bases from V and 0 from J, leaving 18 bases between them. The length of the CDR3 is 18 residues. Germline assignment: CDR1 SNHLY and CDR2 FYNNEI. The CDR3 sequence is CASSLFWGPLSGANVLTF. CDR3 coding DNA: TGTGCCAGCAGCCTCTTTTGGGGGCCACTCTCTGGGGCCAACGTCCTGACTTTC.

The rearrangement uses TRBV2 and TRBJ1-5; 7 bases line up with TRBD1. The CDR3 is 14 amino acids. J lost 7 bases, V lost 4 bases, and 7 bases had no gene match. From germline, CDR1 is SNHLY and CDR2 FYNNEI. The CDR3 region has the DNA TGTGCCAGCAGTGCCCCAGGGGGGGGCCAGCCCCAGCATTTT. Translated: CASSAPGGGQPQHF.

This chain uses TRBV19 with TRBJ1-1, with 9 positions matching TRBD1. Trimming at V came to 6 bases and at J to 5 bases, leaving 4 bases not matched to a gene. Per germline, CDR1 LNHDA and CDR2 SQIVND (reference sequence). The CDR3 runs 13 residues. This chain's CDR3 is CASRRGQGTEAFF. Written as DNA, the CDR3 is TGTGCCAGTAGGAGGGGACAGGGAACTGAAGCTTTCTTT.

This clone was seen a single time. V usage is TRBV11-1 and J usage is TRBJ2-3, with D hard to call. Germline V lookup: CDR1 SGHAT, CDR2 FQDESV (reference sequence). V lost 3 bases and J 3 bases, leaving 13 bases between the germline ends. CDR3 length: 15 amino acids. CDR3 loop: CASSFLELRTDTQYF. The CDR3 DNA follows: TGTGCCAGCAGCTTTCTCGAACTGAGAACAGATACGCAGTATTTT. The full variable domain, completed using reference TRBV11-1 and TRBJ2-3, is EAEVAQSPRYKITEKSQAVAFWCDPISGHATLYWYRQILGQGPELLVQFQDESVVDDSQLPKDRFSAERLKGVDSTLKIQPAELGDSAMYLCASSFLELRTDTQYFGPGTRLTVL.

In its sample, this clone was seen once. The chain recombines TRBV6-5 with TRBJ2-7; 9 nucleotides match TRBD2. With V trimmed by 0 bases and J by 2 bases, 2 bases remained unmatched. The CDR3 is 15 residues long. Germline lookup yields CDR1 MNHEY and CDR2 SVGAGI. The CDR3 spells CASSYSTSGTYEQYF. In DNA, the CDR3 is TGTGCCAGCAGTTACTCGACTAGCGGCACCTACGAGCAGTACTTC.

The V and J genes are TRBV2 and TRBJ1-1; TRBD1 is a possible D gene (6 bases). Trimming left V 6 bases short and J 4 bases short, with 15 bases between. This CDR3 contains 14 residues. Germline lookup yields CDR1 SNHLY and CDR2 FYNNEI. CDR3 protein: CASSTRGGSTEAFF. The CDR3 DNA sequence: TGTGCCAGCAGCACAAGGGGGGGTTCCACTGAAGCTTTCTTT.

The chain has TRBV7-9 and TRBJ1-1; D is undetermined. V dropped 1 base and J dropped 5 bases, with 8 bases sitting between them. The germline V gene encodes CDR1 SEHNR and CDR2 FQNEAQ (reference sequence). The CDR3 loop spans 13 amino acids. The CDR3 DNA reads TGTGCCAGCAGCTTAGGGACGGTGACTGAAGCTTTCTTT. Its translation is CASSLGTVTEAFF.

The genes are TRBV5-6 and TRBJ2-7; 9 nucleotides agree with TRBD1. V was pared by 0 bases and J by 1 base, with 8 bases of the junction left unmatched. This CDR3 region has 17 residues. The V gene's germline CDR1 is SGHDT and CDR2 YYEEEE. CDR3 sequence (DNA): TGTGCCAGCAGCTTGGCCTATACAGGGGGCCGGTCCTACGAGCAGTACTTC. Translation: CASSLAYTGGRSYEQYF.

V is TRBV5-1 and J is TRBJ2-7, with D perhaps given as TRBD1 or TRBD2 (5 bases each). V gave up 0 bases and J gave up 3 bases, with 13 bases separating them. Germline V CDR1 and CDR2: SGHRS, YFSETQ. The CDR3 is made up of 15 amino acids. The CDR3 protein is CASSLGGTPFYEQYF. Here the CDR3 DNA reads TGCGCCAGCAGCTTGGGGGGGACCCCCTTCTACGAGCAGTACTTC.

The rearrangement links TRBV7-2 to TRBJ2-5; no reliable D call. With 1 base removed from V and 7 bases from J, the gap between germline ends came to 10 bases. CDR1 is SGHTA and CDR2 is FQGNSA in the germline V gene. This CDR3 comprises 13 residues. The CDR3 bases are TGTGCCAGCAGCTTAGACGTCTCCAGGACCCAGTACTTC. Translated: CASSLDVSRTQYF.

The rearrangement joins TRBV11-3 to TRBJ2-2; D may correspond to TRBD1 or TRBD2 (5 bases each). The V and J ends lost 1 base and 4 bases respectively, with 10 bases between them. Germline V CDR1 and CDR2: SGHNT, YENEEA. The CDR3 extends over 15 amino acids. CDR3 loop: CASSLAWGSTGELFF. As DNA, the CDR3 is TGTGCCAGCAGCTTAGCATGGGGGAGCACCGGGGAGCTGTTTTTT.

This chain connects TRBV7-9 to TRBJ2-3, with D possibly being TRBD1 or TRBD2 (6 bases each). CDR3 length equals 17 residues. V shed 1 base and J shed 1 base, with 15 bases lying between them. The germline gives CDR1 SEHNR, CDR2 FQNEAQ (reference sequence). DNA for the CDR3: TGTGCCAGCAGCTTAGAAGGGGGGACTCCCCGCACAGATACGCAGTATTTT. Encoded protein: CASSLEGGTPRTDTQYF.

This rearrangement joins TRBV25-1 to TRBJ2-7; D is possibly TRBD1 (6 bases). CDR3 length equals 12 residues. Germline V lookup: CDR1 MGHDK, CDR2 SYGVNS. With 5 bases removed from V and 9 bases from J, the gap between germline ends came to 14 bases. The CDR3 protein is CASSPPSQGQYF. The CDR3 DNA sequence: TGTGCCAGCAGTCCGCCTTCACAGGGGCAGTACTTC.